The clone carrying this TCR beta chain was seen ten or more times. These data originate in a study of T cells in Graves' hyperthyroidism and ophthalmopathy. The investigators amplified TCR beta CDR3 regions from RNA transcripts. HTBI primers were employed in a first-round RT-PCR of the TCR CDR3. TCRdb fed the multiplex PCR reads into MiXCR, producing one record per CDR3 protein. The sample has about 700,000 distinct CDR3 sequences; 12% to 15% are singletons. This sequence was found in a woman between 18 and 30 years old with Graves' hyperthyroidism. Sequenced: blood.

CDR3 sequence (DNA): TGCGCCAGCAGTCGAGACGGTGCTAACTATGGCTACACCTTC. Its translation is CASSRDGANYGYTF. The genes are TRBV4-3 and TRBJ1-2; D call uncertain. Germline V gene lookup returns CDR1 LGHNA and CDR2 YSLEER. Trimming took 6 bases from V and 0 from J, leaving 11 bases between them. The CDR3 loop spans 14 amino acids.